This entry is about one T cell receptor beta chain. No antigen is known for it. Germline V gives CDR1 SGHTA, CDR2 FQGNSA. The CDR3 sequence is 13 residues long. Trimming removed 1 base from V and 4 bases from J, with 5 bases in between. This sample is drawn from a study of PD-1 blockade in classical Hodgkin lymphoma. Study findings and constraints: As was reported, newly diagnosed patients showed lower baseline TCR diversity than healthy donors did.

Brentuximab vedotin exposure varied among the patients, all of whom had relapsed after autologous stem cell transplantation. TCRdb's copy holds only in-frame clones and misses some; the assay was immunoSEQ multiplex PCR. The sample yields around 100,000 clones, roughly 91% seen once. The sequenced sample was peripheral blood mononuclear cells (PBMCs), obtained before the second cycle of nivolumab. This chain uses TRBV7-2 with TRBJ1-3; D is unresolved. This clonotype originated in a human donor with classical Hodgkin lymphoma. The CDR3 loop reads CASSLEGGNTIYF. The DNA for the CDR3 is TGTGCCAGCAGCTTAGAAGGAGGAAACACCATATATTTT.